These 25 T cell receptor beta chains were all obtained from the same sample, sequenced in a study of T cell repertoires in cytomegalovirus infection. TCRdb recomputed calls from the reads with MiXCR, one row per CDR3 protein. Of about a million distinct CDR3 sequences in the sample, roughly 30% were seen once. These receptors' antigens are unknown. Material: cultured CD8+ T cells from PBMCs, obtained from culture after CMV antigen stimulation. These receptors all stem from a human donor in good health (CMV status not recorded). Some clones in this sample may be carry-over from other donors' samples.

This clonotype occurred a few times. The chain carries TRBV27 and TRBJ1-4; D gene ambiguous. V lost 10 bases to trimming and J lost 9 bases, with 12 bases between them. The germline gives CDR1 MNHEY, CDR2 SMNVEV (reference sequence). CDR3 length: 11 amino acids. The chain's CDR3 is CAIDRGQKLFF. CDR3 bases: TGTGCCATCGACCGGGGTCAAAAACTGTTTTTT.

This clonotype has a count of ten or more. This chain joins TRBV12-3 or TRBV12-4 and TRBJ1-1, with D unclear. Trimming pared 3 bases from V and 5 bases from J, leaving 10 bases between. The CDR3 spans 13 residues. CDR3 amino acids: CASSLILETEAFF. The CDR3 nucleotides are TGTGCCAGCAGTTTGATCTTGGAGACTGAAGCTTTCTTT.

This clonotype was recorded many times. The gene calls are TRBV6-1 and TRBJ1-1, with D tentatively TRBD1 (5 bases). V was shortened by 6 bases and J by 5 bases, with 10 bases between the two germline ends. The CDR3 runs 12 residues. CDR1 MNHNS and CDR2 SASEGT come from the germline V gene. The CDR3 bases are TGTGCCAGCAGGGCAGGGTCAACTGAAGCTTTCTTT. Residues: CASRAGSTEAFF.

The genes are TRBV7-6 and TRBJ1-1; TRBD1 agrees at 9 bases. CDR1 and CDR2 from the germline V gene are SGHVS and FNYEAQ. This CDR3 region has 16 residues. V gave up 4 bases and J gave up 8 bases; unmatched junction bases: 14. The CDR3 DNA reads as TGTGCCAGCAGCTATAGGAAGAACAGGGGGCGAGCCGAAGCTTTCTTT. Translating it yields CASSYRKNRGRAEAFF.

The chain joins TRBV7-4 to TRBJ1-2, with D uncertain. Trimming took off 2 bases at V and 2 bases at J, with 15 bases between the two ends. Germline loops: CDR1 SGHVT, CDR2 SQSDAQ. This CDR3 spans 16 amino acids. CDR3 sequence (DNA): TGTGCCAGCAGCTTAAGGGCTGTCGGGGTGAACTATGGCTACACCTTC. Amino acid sequence: CASSLRAVGVNYGYTF.

V usage is TRBV7-9 and J usage is TRBJ1-4; D gene unclear. V lost 1 base and J lost 8, with 14 bases in between. The CDR3 contains 15 residues. Germline V gene sequence: CDR1 SEHNR, CDR2 FQNEAQ (reference sequence). The CDR3 nucleotides are TGTGCCAGCAGCTTAGGAGACACGGTATACGAAAAACTGTTTTTT. It translates to CASSLGDTVYEKLFF.

This clonotype was seen more than once but under ten times. The chain employs TRBV6-1 and TRBJ2-7; D gene unclear. Germline V gives CDR1 MNHNS, CDR2 SASEGT. Trimming removed 6 bases from V and 6 bases from J, with 21 bases in between. The CDR3 length is 15 residues. The CDR3: CASRLGGEIGSEQYV. CDR3 nucleotides: TGTGCCAGCAGACTCGGTGGAGAGATTGGCTCCGAGCAGTACGTC.

This clonotype was recorded a few times. The J gene is TRBJ2-7, the V gene TRBV27; D perhaps matches TRBD1 (5 bases). With 7 bases removed from V and 6 bases from J, the gap between germline ends came to 16 bases. The V gene's germline CDR1 is MNHEY and CDR2 SMNVEV (reference sequence). CDR3 length: 13 amino acids. DNA for the CDR3: TGTGCCAGCAAGTCGGCAGGGTTTGTCGAGCAGTACTTC. This translates into CASKSAGFVEQYF.

This clonotype was counted at least ten times. The chain combines TRBV7-8 with TRBJ2-7, with D possibly being TRBD2 (6 bases). The CDR3 has 17 amino acids. Trimming left V 0 bases short and J 0 bases short, with 15 bases between. Germline V gene data show CDR1 as SGHVS and CDR2 as FQNEAQ. The CDR3 DNA reads as TGTGCCAGCAGCTTAGCGTCGGCGGGACCTTACTCCTACGAGCAGTACTTC. Protein product: CASSLASAGPYSYEQYF.

This clonotype was observed a few times. This chain links TRBV4-1 with TRBJ2-7; 9 bases are shared with TRBD1. The V and J ends lost 4 bases and 2 bases, in that order; junction bases with no gene match: 3. CDR3 length: 14 amino acids. Germline loops: CDR1 MGHRA, CDR2 YSYEKL. DNA of the CDR3: TGCGCCAGCAGCCGGCGGGACAGGGCCTACGAGCAGTACTTC. Its translation: CASSRRDRAYEQYF.

This clonotype was counted a few times. The CDR3 sequence is CASSPEDPDTQYF. CDR3 nucleotide sequence: TGTGCCAGCAGCCCCGAGGATCCGGATACGCAGTATTTT. The chain combines TRBV11-2 with TRBJ2-3; D gene unclear. From germline, CDR1 is SGHAT and CDR2 FQNNGV. Trimming shortened V by 5 bases and J by 6 bases, and 12 bases separated the two germline ends. The CDR3 runs to 13 residues.

V usage is TRBV27 and J usage is TRBJ1-5; D call uncertain. The ends were cut back, 0 bases at V and 2 bases at J, with 8 bases in the middle. The CDR3 contains 15 residues. Per the germline V gene, CDR1 is MNHEY and CDR2 is SMNVEV (reference sequence). CDR3 residues: CASSLSMSGNQPQHF. The CDR3 DNA sequence: TGTGCCAGCAGTTTATCGATGAGCGGCAATCAGCCCCAGCATTTT.

This clonotype was counted between two and nine times. CDR3 sequence (DNA): TGTGCCAGCAGCTTAAGGGGGCGGTACGAGCAGTACGTC. This gives the protein CASSLRGRYEQYV. The chain joins TRBV7-3 to TRBJ2-7; maybe TRBD1 (6 bases). From germline, CDR1 is SGHTA and CDR2 FQGTGA. CDR3 length: 13 amino acids. V lost 1 base to trimming and J lost 4 bases, with 8 bases between them.

This clonotype was found many times. The chain has TRBV6-5 and TRBJ2-1; perhaps D is TRBD1 or TRBD2 (5 bases each). Trimming stripped 2 bases from V and 4 bases from J, with 12 bases between. CDR3 length: 15 residues. Germline CDR1 is MNHEY and CDR2 is SVGAGI. CDR3 residues: CASSYLGARYNEQFF. As DNA, the CDR3 is TGTGCCAGCAGTTACCTCGGGGCACGGTACAATGAGCAGTTCTTC.

This clonotype was seen only a few times. The chain couples TRBV5-5 to TRBJ1-5; 10 positions match TRBD1. The J segment lost 6 bases and the V segment lost 4 bases, leaving 7 bases of the junction unmatched. The length of the CDR3 is 15 residues. The germline gives CDR1 SGHKS, CDR2 YYEKEE (reference sequence). The CDR3 coding sequence is TGTGCCAGCAGCCATGGGGACAGGGGTCGTCAGCCCCAGCATTTT. As protein: CASSHGDRGRQPQHF.

The chain recombines TRBV6-2 or TRBV6-3 with TRBJ1-1; D ambiguous. The CDR3 covers 16 residues. Germline-derived CDR1 and CDR2 are MNHEY and SVGEGT. V dropped 7 bases and J dropped 0 bases, with 18 bases sitting between them. The CDR3 sequence: CASTMWEMHMNTEAFF. The DNA of the CDR3 is TGTGCCAGCACCATGTGGGAGATGCATATGAACACTGAAGCTTTCTTT.

A single count supports this clonotype. For the CDR3, the DNA is TGTGCCACCAGTGGCGGGGACAGGGGCGCGACAGATACGCAGTATTTT. Translating it yields CATSGGDRGATDTQYF. The chain couples TRBV24-1 to TRBJ2-3; 10 positions match TRBD1. The trim removed 5 bases at V and 3 bases at J, leaving 7 bases unmatched. CDR1 is KGHDR, CDR2 SFDVKD, per germline. This CDR3 comprises 16 residues.

This clonotype was found many times. This rearrangement joins TRBV7-2 to TRBJ1-2; 8 bases align to TRBD1. Trimming cost V 3 bases and J 8 bases; bases outside gene matches: 8. The CDR3 sequence is 14 residues long. Germline V gene sequence: CDR1 SGHTA, CDR2 FQGNSA. CDR3 sequence: CASSLGTGPLGYTF. CDR3 coding DNA: TGTGCCAGCAGCTTGGGGACAGGCCCTCTCGGCTACACCTTC.

V is TRBV19 and J is TRBJ2-3; 10 bases agree with TRBD2. Looked up from germline, CDR1 is LNHDA and CDR2 is SQIVND (reference sequence). CDR3 length: 16 amino acids. V gave up 3 bases and J gave up 0 bases; unmatched junction bases: 3. The DNA of the CDR3 is TGTGCCAGTAGTATCCCTAGCGGGGGAAGCACAGATACGCAGTATTTT. Its translation is CASSIPSGGSTDTQYF.

The V and J genes are TRBV20-1 and TRBJ1-4, with 7 bases aligning to TRBD1. V was pared by 6 bases and J by 2 bases, with 9 bases of the junction left unmatched. From germline, CDR1 is DFQATT and CDR2 SNEGSKA (reference sequence). The CDR3 has 15 residues. The CDR3 coding sequence is TGCAGTGCCCGGGACAGCCTAGGGACTAATGAAAAACTGTTTTTT. It yields the protein CSARDSLGTNEKLFF.

The chain links TRBV7-8 to TRBJ1-1, with a possible D match to TRBD1 (6 bases). There are 15 residues in the CDR3. V was cut by 5 bases and J by 2 bases, with 15 bases left in between. Germline loops: CDR1 SGHVS, CDR2 FQNEAQ. CDR3 nucleotide sequence: TGTGCCAGCAGCCCGAGGACAGAGAAAAACACTGAAGCTTTCTTT. This sequence encodes CASSPRTEKNTEAFF.

This clonotype was seen a handful of times. The V and J genes are TRBV20-1 and TRBJ1-2, with 7 bases fitting TRBD1. Germline V gene lookup returns CDR1 DFQATT and CDR2 SNEGSKA (reference sequence). This CDR3 comprises 15 residues. With 5 bases clipped from V and 4 bases from J, the junction kept 13 bases outside the gene matches. CDR3 sequence reads: CSAARDSHAGYGYTF. CDR3 DNA: TGCAGTGCTGCCCGGGACAGCCACGCCGGCTATGGCTACACCTTC.

Remarks on this clonotype: At one end the junction does not follow the germline gene, possibly because of a read error. The chain links TRBV7-6 to TRBJ2-1, with 7 bases fitting TRBD2. This CDR3 region has 15 residues. Germline V gene data show CDR1 as SGHVS and CDR2 as FNYEAQ. CDR3 region: CASSLGGGSYNERFF. The CDR3 DNA reads as TGTGCCAGCAGCTTAGGGGGAGGGTCCTACAATGAGCGGTTCTTC.

This sequence joins TRBV28 and TRBJ1-4; D is perhaps TRBD1 (6 bases). CDR1 and CDR2 from the germline V gene are MDHEN and SYDVKM. The CDR3 totals 11 residues. V was cut by 5 bases and J by 11 bases, with 9 bases left in between. CDR3 in DNA: TGTGCCAGCAGTCCCCAGGGGAAACTGTTTTTT. Translation: CASSPQGKLFF.

This clonotype was counted between two and nine times. The CDR3 reads CASSHPYGQFSYNEQFF. The CDR3 coding sequence is TGTGCCAGCAGCCATCCCTATGGACAGTTCTCCTACAATGAGCAGTTCTTC. The chain employs TRBV14 and TRBJ2-1, with D perhaps TRBD1 (6 bases). The CDR3 contains 17 residues. The V gene's germline CDR1 is SGHDN and CDR2 FVKESK. V gave up 3 bases and J gave up 0 bases, with 15 bases separating them.